A selection of T cell receptor beta chains follows, all from one sample in a study of T cells in Graves' hyperthyroidism and ophthalmopathy. TCRdb fed the multiplex PCR reads into MiXCR, producing one record per CDR3 protein. The repertoire has almost 600,000 distinct CDR3 sequences, about 43% of them found once; the top ten carry about 8%. Source material: peripheral blood or thyroid tissue (not recorded which). All receptors derive from a woman aged 18-29 years with Graves' hyperthyroidism. The CDR3 runs from the conserved cysteine through the conserved F or W. The order of the fields is J gene, D gene, clone size, V gene, CDR3 protein, CDR3 DNA. D genes are given only for firm matches. A row's size may be missing; if present it is once, few, many or a size class.

J: TRBJ2-3
D: -
size: -
V: TRBV9
CDR3: CASSATGRTQYF
DNA: TGTGCCAGCAGCGCCACAGGACGAACGCAGTATTTT

J: TRBJ2-3
D: TRBD2
size: many
V: TRBV9
CDR3: CASSVGDYLTDTQYF
DNA: TGTGCCAGCAGCGTAGGGGACTACCTCACAGATACGCAGTATTTT

J: TRBJ1-1
D: -
size: -
V: TRBV29-1
CDR3: CASKQQGSNTEAFF
DNA: TGTGCCAGCAAACAACAGGGTTCGAACACTGAAGCTTTCTTT

J: TRBJ1-1
D: -
size: many
V: TRBV29-1
CDR3: CSVEWGHEAFF
DNA: TGCAGCGTTGAATGGGGTCATGAAGCTTTCTTT

J: TRBJ1-4
D: -
size: -
V: TRBV9
CDR3: CASSSSQGKLFF
DNA: TGTGCCAGCAGCTCGTCGCAGGGAAAACTGTTTTTT

J: TRBJ1-2
D: -
size: -
V: TRBV20-1
CDR3: CSARGLGPYGYTF
DNA: TGCAGTGCTAGGGGACTCGGCCCCTATGGCTACACCTTC

J: TRBJ2-7
D: TRBD1
size: -
V: TRBV29-1
CDR3: CSVFWGQGANRASYEQYF
DNA: TGCAGCGTTTTTTGGGGACAGGGGGCTAATCGGGCCTCCTACGAGCAGTACTTC

J: TRBJ2-7
D: TRBD2
size: -
V: TRBV2
CDR3: CASSEASGRQYF
DNA: TGTGCCAGCAGTGAGGCTAGCGGGAGGCAGTACTTC

J: TRBJ2-6
D: -
size: many
V: TRBV20-1
CDR3: CSASERAGANVLTF
DNA: TGCAGTGCTAGCGAGAGGGCTGGGGCCAACGTCCTGACTTTC

J: TRBJ2-7
D: -
size: many
V: TRBV2
CDR3: CASSEVPIYEQYF
DNA: TGTGCCAGCAGTGAGGTACCCATCTACGAGCAGTACTTC

J: TRBJ2-7
D: TRBD2
size: -
V: TRBV6-6
CDR3: CASSDRPGLAGF
DNA: TGTGCCAGCAGTGATCGACCGGGACTAGCGGGATTC